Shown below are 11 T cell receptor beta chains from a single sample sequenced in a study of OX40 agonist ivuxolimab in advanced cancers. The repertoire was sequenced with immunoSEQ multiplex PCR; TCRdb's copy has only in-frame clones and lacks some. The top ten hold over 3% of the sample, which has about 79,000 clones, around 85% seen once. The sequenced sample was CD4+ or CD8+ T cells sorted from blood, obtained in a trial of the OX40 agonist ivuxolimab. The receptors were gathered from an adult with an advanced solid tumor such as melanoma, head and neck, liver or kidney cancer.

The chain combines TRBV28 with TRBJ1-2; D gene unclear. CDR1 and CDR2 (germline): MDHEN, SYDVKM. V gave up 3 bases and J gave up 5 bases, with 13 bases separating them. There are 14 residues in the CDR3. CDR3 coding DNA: TGTGCCAGCAGTTTTGGTACAGATGAATATGGCTACACCTTC. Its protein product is CASSFGTDEYGYTF.

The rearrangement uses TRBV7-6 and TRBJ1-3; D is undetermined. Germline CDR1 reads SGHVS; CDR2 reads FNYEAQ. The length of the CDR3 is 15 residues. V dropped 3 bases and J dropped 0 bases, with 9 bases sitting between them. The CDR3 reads CASSFDRNSGNTIYF. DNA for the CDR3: TGTGCCAGCAGCTTTGACCGAAACTCTGGAAACACCATATATTTT. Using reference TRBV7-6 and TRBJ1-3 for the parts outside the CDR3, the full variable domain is GAGVSQSPRYKVTKRGQDVALRCDPISGHVSLYWYRQALGQGPEFLTYFNYEAQQDKSGLPNDRFSAERPEGSISTLTIQRTEQRDSAMYRCASSFDRNSGNTIYFGEGSWLTVV.

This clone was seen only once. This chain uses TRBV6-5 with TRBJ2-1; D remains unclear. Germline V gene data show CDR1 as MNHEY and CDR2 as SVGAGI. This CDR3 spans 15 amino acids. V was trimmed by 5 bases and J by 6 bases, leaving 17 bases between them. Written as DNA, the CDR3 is TGTGCCAGCAGTCCCCCCGGTACTGGAGCCAATGAGCAGTTCTTC. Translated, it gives CASSPPGTGANEQFF.

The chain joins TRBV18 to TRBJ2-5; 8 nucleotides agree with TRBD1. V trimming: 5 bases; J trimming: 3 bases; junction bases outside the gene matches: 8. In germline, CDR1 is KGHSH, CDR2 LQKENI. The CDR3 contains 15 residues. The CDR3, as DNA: TGTGCCAGCTCAGCTATACAGGGGGAGGAAGAGACCCAGTACTTC. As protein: CASSAIQGEEETQYF.

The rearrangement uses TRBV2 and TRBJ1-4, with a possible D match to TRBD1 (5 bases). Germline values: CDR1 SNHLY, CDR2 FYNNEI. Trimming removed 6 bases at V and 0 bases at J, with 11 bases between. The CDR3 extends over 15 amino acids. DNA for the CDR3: TGTGCCAGCAGGGCAGGGAGGGCAACTAATGAAAAACTGTTTTTT. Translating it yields CASRAGRATNEKLFF.

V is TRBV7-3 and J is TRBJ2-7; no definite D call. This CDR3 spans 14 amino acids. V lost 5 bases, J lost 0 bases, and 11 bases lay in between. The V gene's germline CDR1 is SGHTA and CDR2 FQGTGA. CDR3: CASSPQEDSYEQYF. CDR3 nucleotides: TGTGCCAGCAGCCCACAAGAGGACTCCTACGAGCAGTACTTC.

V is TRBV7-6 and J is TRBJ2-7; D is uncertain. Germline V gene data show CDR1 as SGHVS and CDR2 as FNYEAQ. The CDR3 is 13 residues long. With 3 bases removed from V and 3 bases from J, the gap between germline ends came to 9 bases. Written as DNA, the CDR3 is TGTGCCAGCAGCTTTTCTGGGGACTACGAGCAGTACTTC. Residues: CASSFSGDYEQYF.

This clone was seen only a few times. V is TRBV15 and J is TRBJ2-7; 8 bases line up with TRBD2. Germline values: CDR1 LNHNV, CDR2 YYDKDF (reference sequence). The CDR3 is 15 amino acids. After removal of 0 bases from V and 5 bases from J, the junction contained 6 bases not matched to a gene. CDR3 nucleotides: TGTGCCACCAGCAGAGAGAGCGGGAGCCCCCACGAGCAGTACTTC. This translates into CATSRESGSPHEQYF.

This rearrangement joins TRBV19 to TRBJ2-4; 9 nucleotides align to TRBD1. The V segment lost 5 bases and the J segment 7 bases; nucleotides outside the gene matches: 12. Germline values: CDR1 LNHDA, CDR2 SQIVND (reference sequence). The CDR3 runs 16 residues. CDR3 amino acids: CASSPIPGQGRNIQYF. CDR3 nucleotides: TGTGCCAGTAGTCCAATACCGGGACAGGGAAGGAACATTCAGTACTTC.

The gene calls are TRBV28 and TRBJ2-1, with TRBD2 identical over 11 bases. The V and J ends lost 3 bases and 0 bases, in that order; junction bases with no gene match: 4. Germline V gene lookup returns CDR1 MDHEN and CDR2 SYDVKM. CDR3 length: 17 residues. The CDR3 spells CASSFGLAGVSYNEQFF. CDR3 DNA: TGTGCCAGCAGTTTCGGACTAGCGGGCGTCTCCTACAATGAGCAGTTCTTC.

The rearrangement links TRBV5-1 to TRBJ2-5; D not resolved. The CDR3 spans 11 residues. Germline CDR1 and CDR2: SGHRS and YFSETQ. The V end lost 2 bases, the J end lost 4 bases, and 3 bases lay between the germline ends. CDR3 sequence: CASSFTETQYF. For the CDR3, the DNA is TGCGCCAGCAGCTTCACAGAGACCCAGTACTTC. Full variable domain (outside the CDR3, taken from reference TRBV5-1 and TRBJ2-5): KAGVTQTPRYLIKTRGQQVTLSCSPISGHRSVSWYQQTPGQGLQFLFEYFSETQRNKGNFPGRFSGRQFSNSRSEMNVSTLELGDSALYLCASSFTETQYFGPGTRLLVL.